These 20 T cell receptor beta chains were all obtained from the same sample, sequenced in a study of blood T cell repertoires in COVID-19. TCRdb keeps only in-frame clones here, not all; method: immunoSEQ multiplex PCR. The sample has more than 95,000 clones, about 80% seen once. The source material was peripheral blood. The origin of the receptors is a human donor in a cohort sampled during active COVID-19.

This chain joins TRBV7-8 and TRBJ2-5; perhaps TRBD2 as D (6 bases). Trimming took 5 bases from V and 3 from J, leaving 19 bases between them. CDR3 length: 16 residues. The germline V gene encodes CDR1 SGHVS and CDR2 FQNEAQ. The CDR3: CASSPLSPEGEETQYF. CDR3 DNA: TGTGCCAGCAGCCCCCTATCACCGGAGGGCGAAGAGACCCAGTACTTC.

This chain joins TRBV5-4 and TRBJ1-1; 7 nucleotides agree with TRBD1. This CDR3 has 14 residues. Trimming cost V 4 bases and J 1 base; bases outside gene matches: 4. Germline CDR1 SGHNT, CDR2 YYREEE (reference sequence). CDR3 sequence (DNA): TGTGCCAGCAGCCACCGACAGGGGAACACTGAAGCTTTCTTT. Encoded protein: CASSHRQGNTEAFF.

This clone showed up just a few times. The rearrangement links TRBV4-3 to TRBJ1-1; TRBD1 is a possible D gene (5 bases). CDR1 and CDR2 (germline): LGHNA, YSLEER. V lost 4 bases, J lost 0 bases, and 30 bases lay in between. The CDR3 has 21 amino acids. The CDR3 sequence is CASSRQTGMDFGGLLNTEAFF. The CDR3 coding sequence is TGCGCCAGCAGCCGCCAAACAGGAATGGATTTTGGCGGATTGCTGAACACTGAAGCTTTCTTT.

This clone was seen only a few times. This rearrangement joins TRBV7-2 to TRBJ1-2; D uncertain. Looked up from germline, CDR1 is SGHTA and CDR2 is FQGNSA. The V gene lost 1 base and the J gene lost 6 bases, with 6 bases spanning the gap. The CDR3 is 12 amino acids. CDR3 DNA sequence: TGTGCCAGCAGCTTAGTTCTTGATGGCTACACCTTC. Its protein product is CASSLVLDGYTF.

The rearrangement links TRBV6-6 to TRBJ2-2; 9 bases are shared with TRBD2. The length of the CDR3 is 15 residues. The V gene end was trimmed by 2 bases and the J gene end by 7 bases; junction bases not matched to a gene: 5. CDR1 MNHNY and CDR2 SVGAGI come from the germline V gene (reference sequence). CDR3 protein: CASSYGGGAHGELFF. The CDR3 DNA follows: TGTGCCAGCAGTTACGGCGGGGGGGCCCACGGGGAGCTGTTTTTT.

The chain recombines TRBV7-2 with TRBJ2-1; 7 bases line up with TRBD2. The V segment lost 4 bases and the J segment 5 bases; nucleotides outside the gene matches: 14. Per germline, CDR1 SGHTA and CDR2 FQGNSA. The CDR3 length is 17 residues. CDR3 coding DNA: TGTGCCAGCAGCTCCCCCCTACTAGCGAGACCGAACAATGAGCAGTTCTTC. Its protein product is CASSSPLLARPNNEQFF. Full variable domain (rest looked up from reference TRBV7-2 and TRBJ2-1): GAGVSQSPSNKVTEKGKDVELRCDPISGHTALYWYRQSLGQGLEFLIYFQGNSAPDKSGLPSDRFSAERTGGSVSTLTIQRTQQEDSAVYLCASSSPLLARPNNEQFFGPGTRLTVL.

The chain links TRBV2 to TRBJ2-7; the D gene is possibly TRBD2 (5 bases). Per the germline V gene, CDR1 is SNHLY and CDR2 is FYNNEI. Trimming removed 3 bases from V and 7 bases from J, with 7 bases in between. The CDR3 is made up of 11 amino acids. The CDR3 loop is CASSDWEEQYF. In nucleotides, the CDR3 is TGTGCCAGCAGTGATTGGGAGGAGCAGTACTTC.

The CDR3, as DNA: TGTGCCAGCAGTGAAGAGGGACTAGCGTCAGATACGCAGTATTTT. This sequence encodes CASSEEGLASDTQYF. The gene calls are TRBV6-1 and TRBJ2-3, with 10 positions matching TRBD2. CDR1 MNHNS and CDR2 SASEGT come from the germline V gene. CDR3 size: 15 residues. The ends lost 1 base at V and 4 bases at J; junction bases unmatched: 2.

This rearrangement joins TRBV27 to TRBJ2-3, with TRBD2 matching over 10 bases. The CDR3 consists of 16 residues. The V segment lost 5 bases and the J segment 1 base; nucleotides outside the gene matches: 6. Germline V gene data show CDR1 as MNHEY and CDR2 as SMNVEV (reference sequence). CDR3 in DNA: TGTGCCAGCAGTCCGTGGACTAGCGGAGGCACAGATACGCAGTATTTT. It translates to CASSPWTSGGTDTQYF.

In this sample, this clone turned up a few times. V usage is TRBV6-1 and J usage is TRBJ1-1; 9 positions match TRBD1. The germline V gene has CDR1 MNHNS and CDR2 SASEGT. J was trimmed by 5 bases and V by 1 base; bases with no gene match: 17. This CDR3 spans 19 amino acids. The CDR3 coding sequence is TGTGCCAGCAGTGAAGTAATGTGGGGGACAGGGATGGCGAAGACTGAAGCTTTCTTT. This encodes CASSEVMWGTGMAKTEAFF.

The chain uses TRBV28 and TRBJ2-5; a possible D gene is TRBD2 (6 bases). Germline assignment: CDR1 MDHEN and CDR2 SYDVKM. This CDR3 contains 17 residues. Between the trimmed V and J ends, which lost 2 bases and 5 bases, there was a span of 21 bases. CDR3 nucleotide sequence: TGTGCCAGCAGTTTAAGTAGCGGTAGCGGTAAAAGGGAGACCCAGTACTTC. Translation gives CASSLSSGSGKRETQYF.

The genes are TRBV9 and TRBJ2-3; 11 nucleotides line up with TRBD2. This CDR3 contains 17 residues. Per the germline V gene, CDR1 is SGDLS and CDR2 is YYNGEE. V trimming: 0 bases; J trimming: 0 bases; junction bases outside the gene matches: 3. The CDR3: CASSVALAGASTDTQYF. The DNA for the CDR3 is TGTGCCAGCAGCGTAGCACTAGCGGGGGCAAGCACAGATACGCAGTATTTT.

The chain carries TRBV19 and TRBJ2-2; a weak D match, TRBD1 (6 bases). This CDR3 is built from 18 residues. Germline V lookup: CDR1 LNHDA, CDR2 SQIVND (reference sequence). V was clipped by 7 bases and J by 0 bases, with 21 bases between them. CDR3: CASTPPYGRGTNTGELFF. The CDR3 DNA sequence: TGTGCCAGTACCCCCCCTTATGGCAGGGGAACGAACACCGGGGAGCTGTTTTTT.

This clone has a single count. The V call is TRBV6-2 or TRBV6-3, the J call TRBJ1-1; D remains unclear. The CDR3 extends over 13 amino acids. V was pared by 2 bases and J by 10 bases, with 14 bases between. Germline V gives CDR1 MNHEY, CDR2 SVGEGT. For the CDR3, the DNA is TGTGCCAGCAGTTACCTATTCCCCGGAGGAGCTTTCTTT. It is translated as CASSYLFPGGAFF.

This sequence joins TRBV18 and TRBJ1-1, with D possibly matching TRBD1 (5 bases). The CDR3 extends over 14 amino acids. With 6 bases removed from V and 3 bases from J, the gap between germline ends came to 14 bases. CDR1 is KGHSH and CDR2 is LQKENI in the germline V gene. The CDR3, as DNA: TGTGCCAGCTCCATAAAGGGGAGGGACACTGAAGCTTTCTTT. It translates to CASSIKGRDTEAFF.

This chain connects TRBV9 to TRBJ2-2, with 8 bases that match TRBD1. This CDR3 has 14 amino acids. Germline-derived CDR1 and CDR2 are SGDLS and YYNGEE. The V and J ends lost 5 bases and 6 bases, in that order; junction bases with no gene match: 6. CDR3 nucleotides: TGTGCCAGCAGTTTGGGACAGGCACCCGGGGAGCTGTTTTTT. This sequence encodes CASSLGQAPGELFF. The full variable domain, its missing parts supplied by reference TRBV9 and TRBJ2-2, is DSGVTQTPKHLITATGQRVTLRCSPRSGDLSVYWYQQSLDQGLQFLIQYYNGEERAKGNILERFSAQQFPDLHSELNLSSLELGDSALYFCASSLGQAPGELFFGEGSRLTVL.

In its sample, this clone was seen a few times. The rearrangement uses TRBV7-9 and TRBJ2-7; D is unclear. Germline values: CDR1 SEHNR, CDR2 FQNEAQ (reference sequence). The V end was cut by 3 bases, the J end by 4 bases, with 13 bases between. This CDR3 is 14 amino acids long. CDR3 nucleotides: TGTGCCAGCAGCTTGCAGGAACTCCCGTACGAGCAGTACTTC. Protein product: CASSLQELPYEQYF.

The chain joins TRBV4-3 to TRBJ2-7; TRBD1 matches at 9 bases. CDR1 is LGHNA, CDR2 YSLEER, per germline. Trimming cost V 1 base and J 2 bases; bases outside gene matches: 9. This CDR3 has 17 amino acids. CDR3 in amino acids: CASSQGTQRQGAYEQYF. The CDR3 bases are TGCGCCAGCAGCCAAGGAACCCAACGACAGGGGGCCTACGAGCAGTACTTC.

The genes are TRBV19 and TRBJ1-2; 9 nucleotides align to TRBD1. The CDR3 loop spans 15 amino acids. V dropped 5 bases and J dropped 1; count of bases not matched to a gene: 5. From germline, CDR1 is LNHDA and CDR2 SQIVND (reference sequence). CDR3 amino acids: CASSPRDRVNYGYTF. In DNA form, the CDR3 reads TGTGCCAGTAGTCCCCGGGACAGGGTTAACTATGGCTACACCTTC.

V gene TRBV28 combines with J gene TRBJ1-5, with D perhaps TRBD1 (5 bases). Trimming shortened V by 5 bases and J by 6 bases, and 17 bases separated the two germline ends. CDR3 length: 15 amino acids. Germline loops: CDR1 MDHEN, CDR2 SYDVKM. The CDR3 loop is CASSASEPGSQPQHF. The CDR3 DNA reads as TGTGCCAGCAGTGCATCCGAGCCAGGGTCTCAGCCCCAGCATTTT.